This T cell receptor (beta chain) was sequenced in a study of T cells after yellow fever vaccination. As for the study in general: Fractions containing few cells were prepared with SMART-Seq v4 Ultra Low Input. Findings and caveats of the study: The study re-detected most primary-vaccination clones after the booster (under 97% CD4, around 89% CD8). Researchers noted that a small share of clonotypes showed up in both CD4 and CD8 compartments. Peaking faster, on day 5 versus 15, the secondary response was nonetheless weaker.

This clonotype has just a few counts. Antigen specificity is unknown. TCRdb re-derived calls from the 5' RACE reads in MiXCR, one entry per CDR3 protein. The profile shows roughly 260,000 distinct CDR3 sequences, roughly 13% of them singletons. This CDR3 contains 15 residues. Germline CDR1 is SGHTA and CDR2 is FQGNSA. V was clipped by 6 bases and J by 1 base; unmatched bases: 4. This sample comprised CD4+ T cells sorted from PBMCs, obtained 45 days after the yellow fever booster vaccination. The rearrangement joins TRBV7-2 to TRBJ2-1, with 9 bases aligning to TRBD1. The receptor was derived from a man under 40 who received the YFV17D yellow fever vaccine. The DNA of the CDR3 is TGTGCCAGCAGTACAGGGGGCCGGTCCTACAATGAGCAGTTCTTC. Translating it yields CASSTGGRSYNEQFF.